This T cell receptor beta chain appears in the sequencing data of a study of blood T cell repertoires in COVID-19 (dated by TCRdb to the early 2020s). About the full investigation: Samples covering the acute and convalescent phases of COVID-19 were provided by collaborators in the United States, Italy and Spain. The prospective study material was composed of cDNA or gDNA derived from T cells, B-cell-depleted T cells, or PBMCs. The samples were drawn from two sources: the first 160 participants of the ongoing ImmuneRACE study, and some 1,300 subjects contributed by 6 global collaborators. Deeply sampled blood TCRbeta repertoires from subjects exposed to, actively infected with, or recovered from COVID-19 were included in the dataset. HLA class I and class II types, where available, came from metadata supplied by the sample provider rather than from assay-based typing. The repertoires were made available in a free public database intended to serve as a resource for research on the immune response to SARS-CoV-2. Nearly every sample came with metadata listing a de-identified subject ID, COVID-19 status, age in years and sex. The paper as a whole reports these results and caveats: How much clinical and demographic metadata was included differed by source and by participant, and the metadata was provided uncurated.

TCRbeta CDR3 regions were amplified from genomic DNA using the immunoSEQ Assay, a bias-controlled multiplex PCR. In the paper's pipeline: The number of nucleated cells in each sample was estimated from the amplification of reference gene primers within the assay. To quantify the absolute abundance of each unique TCRbeta CDR3 rearrangement, sequence reads were collapsed and filtered. For each sample, productive Simpson clonality was calculated as the square root of Simpson's diversity index over productive rearrangements. TCRdb carries this immuneACCESS record with in-frame sequences only. Its versions omit some clonotypes, under half of them owing to an unresolved V gene in the studies checked, with the rest unexplained. For V, J and clone size, that table is used; D and trimming come from the DNA. The sample includes roughly 130,000 clones, with around nine tenths observed a single time. The top ten clones comprise approximately 10% of the sample.

Counted from cysteine to phenylalanine, this CDR3 has 14 amino acids. CDR3 DNA is the only sequence kept; it has 42 bases, read in frame from the first base. Deletion took 0 bases off V and 1 base off J, with a span of 7 bases between the germline ends. CDR1 is given as SGHRS and CDR2 as YFSETQ, both from the germline V gene. Whole blood was collected in K2EDTA tubes by collaborating institutions according to the institutions' own protocols. Collaborator samples were shipped for TCRbeta analysis as frozen whole blood, isolated PBMCs, or DNA extracted from either sample type. On this clone: It lacks a known antigen. Base qualities are not recorded, but no much larger clone differs from it by a single base.

The rearrangement joined TRBV5-1 to TRBJ2-5, with the D gene too uncertain to name. The receptor comes from a man aged 60 to 69 with active or convalescent COVID-19. Material for sequencing was peripheral blood. The CDR3: CASSLGGSQETQYF. The nucleotides are TGCGCCAGCAGCTTGGGAGGATCCCAAGAGACCCAGTACTTC.